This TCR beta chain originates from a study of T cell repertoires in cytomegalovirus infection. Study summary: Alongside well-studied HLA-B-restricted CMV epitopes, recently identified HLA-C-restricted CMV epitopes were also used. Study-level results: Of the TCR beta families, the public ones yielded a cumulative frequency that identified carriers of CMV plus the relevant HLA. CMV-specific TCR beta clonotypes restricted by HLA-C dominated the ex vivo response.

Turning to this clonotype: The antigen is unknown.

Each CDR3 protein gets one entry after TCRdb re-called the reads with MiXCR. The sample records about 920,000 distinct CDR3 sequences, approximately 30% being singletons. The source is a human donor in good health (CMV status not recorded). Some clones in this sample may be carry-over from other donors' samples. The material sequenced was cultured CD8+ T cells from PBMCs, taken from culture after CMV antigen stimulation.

The CDR3 DNA follows: TGCGCCAGCAGCGAACGGGGGGGCCAGGAGACCCAGTACTTC. This encodes CASSERGGQETQYF. This chain connects TRBV4-3 to TRBJ2-5; 8 bases align to TRBD2. J gave up 5 bases and V 5 bases, and 7 bases lay outside the gene matches. This CDR3 has 14 residues. The germline V gene encodes CDR1 LGHNA and CDR2 YSLEER.